This T cell receptor (beta chain) is drawn from a study of Ad26.COV2.S vaccination and SARS-CoV-2 variants. Study at large: The Ad26.COV2.S arm of the COV1001 trial was where the donor was placed. By the intramuscular route, Ad26.COV2.S was given once, or twice 56 days apart.

After removal of 5 bases from V and 3 bases from J, the junction contained 10 bases not matched to a gene. The CDR3 has 15 residues. From germline, CDR1 is SGHTA and CDR2 FQGTGA. The treatment is: roughly 19 received Ad26.COV2.S at low or high dose, single or two shots; about 5 received placebo; per-sample allocation not given. The samples were gathered on day 63 after the first injection of vaccine or placebo. As for this clone: Its target is unknown.

Sequencing used immunoSEQ multiplex PCR; TCRdb keeps in-frame clones, though not all of them. In the table there are 450,000 to 550,000 clones, approximately 89% of which are singletons. Study results and caveats: Using TCR breadth and depth analyses may have led to underestimated total T cell responses. It was found that vaccine and placebo recipients had similar non-spike TCR breadth.

This chain joins TRBV7-3 and TRBJ2-7; 7 bases agree with TRBD1. This sequence originates from a person between 18 and 60 years old who received the Ad26.COV2.S COVID-19 vaccine or a placebo. The sample here was peripheral blood, taken in a trial of Ad26.COV2.S vaccine versus placebo. CDR3 nucleotides: TGTGCCAGCAGCGCAGATGGGACAGCCGACTACGAGCAGTACTTC. This codes for CASSADGTADYEQYF.